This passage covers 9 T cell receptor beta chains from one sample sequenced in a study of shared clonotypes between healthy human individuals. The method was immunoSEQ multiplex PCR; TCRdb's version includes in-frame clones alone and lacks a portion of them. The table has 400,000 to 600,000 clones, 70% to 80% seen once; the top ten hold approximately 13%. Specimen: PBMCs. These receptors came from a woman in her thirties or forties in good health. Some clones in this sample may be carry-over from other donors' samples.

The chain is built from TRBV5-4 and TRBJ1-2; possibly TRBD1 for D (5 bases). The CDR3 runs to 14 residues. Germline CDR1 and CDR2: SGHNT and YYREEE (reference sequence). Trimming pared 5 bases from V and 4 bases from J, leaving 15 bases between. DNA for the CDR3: TGTGCCAGCAGTTCCGGGACCGATTTCTATGGCTACACCTTC. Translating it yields CASSSGTDFYGYTF.

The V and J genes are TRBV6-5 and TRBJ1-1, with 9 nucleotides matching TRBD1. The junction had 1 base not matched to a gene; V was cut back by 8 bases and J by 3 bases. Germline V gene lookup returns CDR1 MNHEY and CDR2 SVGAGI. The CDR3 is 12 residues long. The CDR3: CASWTGDTEAFF. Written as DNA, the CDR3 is TGTGCCAGCTGGACAGGGGACACTGAAGCTTTCTTT.

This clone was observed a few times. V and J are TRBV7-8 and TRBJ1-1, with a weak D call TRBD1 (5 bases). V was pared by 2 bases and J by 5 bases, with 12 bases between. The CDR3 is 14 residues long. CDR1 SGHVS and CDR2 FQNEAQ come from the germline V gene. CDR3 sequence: CASSLRWGRTEAFF. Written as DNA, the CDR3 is TGTGCCAGCAGCTTAAGATGGGGGAGGACTGAAGCTTTCTTT.

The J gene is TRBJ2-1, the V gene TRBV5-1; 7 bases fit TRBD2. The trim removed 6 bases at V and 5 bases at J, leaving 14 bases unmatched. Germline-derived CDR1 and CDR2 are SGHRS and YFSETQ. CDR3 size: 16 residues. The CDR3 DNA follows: TGCGCCAGCAACAAGGGCGGCGGGAGCAGCAACAATGAGCAGTTCTTC. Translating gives CASNKGGGSSNNEQFF.

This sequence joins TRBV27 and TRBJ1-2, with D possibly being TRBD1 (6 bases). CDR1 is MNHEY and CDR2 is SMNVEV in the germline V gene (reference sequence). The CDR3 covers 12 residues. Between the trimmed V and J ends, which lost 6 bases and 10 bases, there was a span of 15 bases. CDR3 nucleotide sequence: TGTGCCAGCAGGACAACAGGGTTTGCCTACACCTTC. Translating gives CASRTTGFAYTF.

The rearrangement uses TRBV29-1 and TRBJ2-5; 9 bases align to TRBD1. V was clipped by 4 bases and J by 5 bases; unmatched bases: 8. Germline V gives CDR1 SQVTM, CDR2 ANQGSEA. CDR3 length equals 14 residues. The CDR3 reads CSVGGTGLRETQYF. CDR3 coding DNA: TGCAGCGTTGGCGGGACAGGGCTGAGGGAGACCCAGTACTTC.

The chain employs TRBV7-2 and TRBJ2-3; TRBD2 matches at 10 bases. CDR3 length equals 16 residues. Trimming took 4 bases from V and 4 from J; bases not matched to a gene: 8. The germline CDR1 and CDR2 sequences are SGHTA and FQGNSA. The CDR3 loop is CASSWAAGGRADTQYF. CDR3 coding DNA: TGTGCCAGCAGCTGGGCAGCGGGAGGGCGAGCAGATACGCAGTATTTT.

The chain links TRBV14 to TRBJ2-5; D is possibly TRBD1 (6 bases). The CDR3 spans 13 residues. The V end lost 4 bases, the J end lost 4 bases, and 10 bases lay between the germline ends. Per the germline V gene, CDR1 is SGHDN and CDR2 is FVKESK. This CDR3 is CASSLAGAETQYF. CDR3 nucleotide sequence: TGTGCCAGCAGCCTGGCAGGGGCAGAGACCCAGTACTTC.

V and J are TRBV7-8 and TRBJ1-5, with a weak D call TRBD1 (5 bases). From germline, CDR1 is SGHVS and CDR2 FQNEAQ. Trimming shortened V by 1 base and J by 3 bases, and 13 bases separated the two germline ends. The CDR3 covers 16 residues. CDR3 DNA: TGTGCCAGCAGCTTAGAGGGGTTAGGGGTCAATCAGCCCCAGCATTTT. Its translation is CASSLEGLGVNQPQHF.